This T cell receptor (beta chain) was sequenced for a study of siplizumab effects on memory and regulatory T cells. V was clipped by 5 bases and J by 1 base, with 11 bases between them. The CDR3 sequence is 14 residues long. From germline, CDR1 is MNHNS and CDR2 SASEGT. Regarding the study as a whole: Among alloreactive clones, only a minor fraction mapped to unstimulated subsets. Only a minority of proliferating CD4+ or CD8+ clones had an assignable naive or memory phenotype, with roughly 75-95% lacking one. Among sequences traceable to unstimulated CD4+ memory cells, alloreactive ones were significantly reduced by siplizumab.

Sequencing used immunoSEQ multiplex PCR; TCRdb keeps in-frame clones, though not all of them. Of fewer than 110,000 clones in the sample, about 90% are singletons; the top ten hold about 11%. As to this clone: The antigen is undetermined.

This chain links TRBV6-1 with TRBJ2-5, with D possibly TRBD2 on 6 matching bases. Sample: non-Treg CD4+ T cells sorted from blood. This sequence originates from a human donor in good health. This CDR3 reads CASSPRESQETQYF. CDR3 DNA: TGTGCCAGCAGTCCCCGGGAGTCCCAAGAGACCCAGTACTTC.